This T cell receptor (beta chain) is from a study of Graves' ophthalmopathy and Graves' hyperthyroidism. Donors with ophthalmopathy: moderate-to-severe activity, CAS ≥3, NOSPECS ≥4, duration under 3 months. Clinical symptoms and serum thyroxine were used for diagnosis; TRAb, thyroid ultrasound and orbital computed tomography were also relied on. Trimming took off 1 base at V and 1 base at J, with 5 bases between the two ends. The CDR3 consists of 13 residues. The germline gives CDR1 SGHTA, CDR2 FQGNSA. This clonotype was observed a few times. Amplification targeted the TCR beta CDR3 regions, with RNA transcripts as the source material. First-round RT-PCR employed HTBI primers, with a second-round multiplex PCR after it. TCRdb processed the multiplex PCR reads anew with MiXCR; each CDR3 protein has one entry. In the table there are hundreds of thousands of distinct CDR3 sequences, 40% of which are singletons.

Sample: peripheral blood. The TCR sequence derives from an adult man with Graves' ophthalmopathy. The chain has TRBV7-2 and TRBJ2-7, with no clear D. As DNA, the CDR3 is TGTGCCAGCAGCTTAGAACTGTCCTACGAGCAGTACTTC. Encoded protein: CASSLELSYEQYF.